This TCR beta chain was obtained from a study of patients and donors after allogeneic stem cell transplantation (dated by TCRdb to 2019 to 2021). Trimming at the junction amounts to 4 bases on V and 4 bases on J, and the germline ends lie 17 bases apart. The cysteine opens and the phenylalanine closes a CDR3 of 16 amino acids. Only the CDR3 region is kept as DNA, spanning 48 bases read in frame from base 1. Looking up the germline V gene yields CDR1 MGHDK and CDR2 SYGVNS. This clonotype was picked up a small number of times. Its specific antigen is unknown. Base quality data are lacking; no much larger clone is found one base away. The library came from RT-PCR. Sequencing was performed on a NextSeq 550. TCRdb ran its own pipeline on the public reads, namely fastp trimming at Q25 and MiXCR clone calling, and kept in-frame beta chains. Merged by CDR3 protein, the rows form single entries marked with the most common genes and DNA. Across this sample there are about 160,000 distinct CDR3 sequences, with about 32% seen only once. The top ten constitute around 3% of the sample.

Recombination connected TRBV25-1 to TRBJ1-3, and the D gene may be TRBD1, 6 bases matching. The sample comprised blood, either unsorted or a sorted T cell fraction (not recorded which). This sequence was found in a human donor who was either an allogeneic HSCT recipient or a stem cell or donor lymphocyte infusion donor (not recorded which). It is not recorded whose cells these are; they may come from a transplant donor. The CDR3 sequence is CASSGGDRRRGNTIYF. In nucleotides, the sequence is TGTGCCAGCAGTGGGGGAGACAGGCGCCGAGGAAACACCATATATTTT.